Sequencing of this T cell receptor (beta chain) was carried out in a study of early T cells in non-severe SARS-CoV-2 infection. Unique molecular identifiers were added to individual cDNA molecules. Each CDR3 protein is one row after TCRdb ran MiXCR on the 5' RACE reads. The sample has about 100,000 distinct CDR3 sequences, 9.5% to 13% seen once. The sample holds a few counts of this clonotype. Its antigen is as yet unknown. Overall study results and limits: Reliance on VDJdb matching favored anti-spike CD8 responses; private and CD4 specificities were missed.

Sample: whole blood. The sequence was obtained from an adult who was a healthcare worker with PCR-confirmed SARS-CoV-2 infection or an uninfected control (not recorded which).

CDR3 DNA: TGTGCCAGCAGCCAAGCCTACGAGCAGTACTTC. This gives the protein CASSQAYEQYF. This chain connects TRBV3-1 to TRBJ2-7; D not certain. V was trimmed by 1 base and J by 2 bases, leaving 0 bases between them. The CDR3 extends over 11 amino acids. Germline V gene data show CDR1 as LGHDT and CDR2 as YNNKEL (reference sequence).